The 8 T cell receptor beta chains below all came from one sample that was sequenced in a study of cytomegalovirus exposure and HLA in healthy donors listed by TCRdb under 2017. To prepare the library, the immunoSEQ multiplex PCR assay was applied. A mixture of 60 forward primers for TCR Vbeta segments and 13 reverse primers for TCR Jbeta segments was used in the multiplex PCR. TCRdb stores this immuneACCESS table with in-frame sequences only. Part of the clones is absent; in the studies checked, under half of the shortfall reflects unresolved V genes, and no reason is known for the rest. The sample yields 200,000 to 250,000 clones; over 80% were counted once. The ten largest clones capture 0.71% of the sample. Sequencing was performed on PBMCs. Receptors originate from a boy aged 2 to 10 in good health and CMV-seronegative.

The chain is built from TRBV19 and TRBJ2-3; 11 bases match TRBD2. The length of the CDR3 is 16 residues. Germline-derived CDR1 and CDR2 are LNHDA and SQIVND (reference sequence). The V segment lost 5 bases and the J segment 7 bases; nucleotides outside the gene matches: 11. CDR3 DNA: TGTGCCAGTAGTGCCCAGACTAGCGGGGCTATACATACGCAGTATTTT. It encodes CASSAQTSGAIHTQYF.

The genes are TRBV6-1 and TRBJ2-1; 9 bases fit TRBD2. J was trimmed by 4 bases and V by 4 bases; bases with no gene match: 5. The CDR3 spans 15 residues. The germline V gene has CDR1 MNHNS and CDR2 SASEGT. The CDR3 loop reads CASSVRGGAYNEQFF. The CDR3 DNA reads TGTGCCAGCAGTGTTCGCGGGGGGGCGTACAATGAGCAGTTCTTC.

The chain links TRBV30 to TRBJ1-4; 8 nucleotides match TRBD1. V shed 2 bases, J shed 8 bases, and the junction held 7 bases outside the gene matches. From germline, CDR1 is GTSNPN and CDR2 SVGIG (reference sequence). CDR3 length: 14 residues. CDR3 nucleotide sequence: TGTGCCTGGAGTTTTACAGGGGGTTGGGAAAAACTGTTTTTT. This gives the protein CAWSFTGGWEKLFF.

The CDR3 loop is CASSSLDSGGYEQYF. The CDR3 DNA follows: TGTGCCAGCAGCTCTCTGGATAGCGGGGGATACGAGCAGTACTTC. The chain recombines TRBV11-2 with TRBJ2-7; 9 bases line up with TRBD2. Germline V CDR1 and CDR2: SGHAT, FQNNGV. There are 15 residues in the CDR3. Trimming took 4 bases from V and 4 from J; bases not matched to a gene: 8.

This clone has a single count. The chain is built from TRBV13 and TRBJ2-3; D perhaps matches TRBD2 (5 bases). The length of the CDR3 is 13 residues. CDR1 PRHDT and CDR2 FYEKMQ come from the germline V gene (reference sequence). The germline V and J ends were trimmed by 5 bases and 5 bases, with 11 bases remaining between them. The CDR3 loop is CASSLYREDTQYF. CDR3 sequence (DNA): TGTGCCAGCAGCCTATACCGGGAAGATACGCAGTATTTT.

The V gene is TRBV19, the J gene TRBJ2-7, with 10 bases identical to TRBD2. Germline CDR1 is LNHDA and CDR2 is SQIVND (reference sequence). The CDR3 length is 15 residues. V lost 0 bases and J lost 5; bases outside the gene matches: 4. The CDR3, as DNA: TGTGCCAGTAGTATAGAAGCGGGGGGGTACCACGAGCAGTACTTC. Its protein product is CASSIEAGGYHEQYF.

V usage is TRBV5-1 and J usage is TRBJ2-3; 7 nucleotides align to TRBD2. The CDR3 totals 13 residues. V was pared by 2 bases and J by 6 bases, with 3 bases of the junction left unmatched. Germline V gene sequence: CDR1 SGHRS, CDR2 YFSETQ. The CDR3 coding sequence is TGCGCCAGCAGCTTAACGCGGGGGGATACGCAGTATTTT. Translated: CASSLTRGDTQYF. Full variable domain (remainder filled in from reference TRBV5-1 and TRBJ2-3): KAGVTQTPRYLIKTRGQQVTLSCSPISGHRSVSWYQQTPGQGLQFLFEYFSETQRNKGNFPGRFSGRQFSNSRSEMNVSTLELGDSALYLCASSLTRGDTQYFGPGTRLTVL.

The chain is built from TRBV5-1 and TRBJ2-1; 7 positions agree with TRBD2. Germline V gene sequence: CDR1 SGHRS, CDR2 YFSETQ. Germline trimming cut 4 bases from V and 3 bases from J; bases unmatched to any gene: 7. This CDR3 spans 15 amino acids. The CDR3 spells CASSPREADYNEQFF. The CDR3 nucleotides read TGCGCCAGCAGCCCCCGGGAGGCGGACTACAATGAGCAGTTCTTC.